What follows are 29 T cell receptor beta chains derived from one specimen sequenced in a study of control samples from healthy donors and cancer patients. Sequencing used immunoSEQ multiplex PCR; TCRdb keeps in-frame clones, though not all of them. The sample includes about 220,000 clones, about 93% of them seen just once. Sequenced input: blood. These receptors were collected from a man aged 45-65 years in good health.

This chain links TRBV27 with TRBJ1-5; a possible D gene is TRBD1 (6 bases). This CDR3 comprises 13 residues. The V gene lost 2 bases and the J gene lost 4 bases, with 6 bases spanning the gap. Germline lookup yields CDR1 MNHEY and CDR2 SMNVEV (reference sequence). CDR3: CASSLQGNQPQHF. Here the CDR3 DNA reads TGTGCCAGCAGTTTACAGGGGAATCAGCCCCAGCATTTT.

The genes are TRBV2 and TRBJ2-3; no firm D call. The germline V gene has CDR1 SNHLY and CDR2 FYNNEI. The CDR3 is made up of 13 amino acids. The V and J ends lost 2 bases and 6 bases respectively, with 9 bases between them. Here the CDR3 reads CASSERTQDTQYF. The CDR3 bases are TGTGCCAGCAGTGAAAGAACCCAGGATACGCAGTATTTT.

The gene calls are TRBV11-2 and TRBJ1-5; D ambiguous. Germline CDR1 and CDR2: SGHAT and FQNNGV. V lost 4 bases and J 1 base, leaving 8 bases between the germline ends. The CDR3 runs 14 residues. CDR3: CASSSSRSNQPQHF. CDR3 bases: TGTGCCAGCAGCTCATCCAGAAGCAATCAGCCCCAGCATTTT.

On this clone: This sample also contains other DNA sequences that code for the same CDR3. The chain joins TRBV20-1 to TRBJ1-1; D uncertain. The CDR3 length is 11 residues. The germline CDR1 and CDR2 sequences are DFQATT and SNEGSKA (reference sequence). The ends were cut back, 3 bases at V and 6 bases at J, with 8 bases in the middle. The CDR3 nucleotides are TGCAGTGCTAGGGCCCAGGCTGAAGCTTTCTTT. This codes for CSARAQAEAFF.

This clone was recorded only once. The V gene is TRBV24-1, the J gene TRBJ2-1; 10 bases map to TRBD1. Germline V lookup: CDR1 KGHDR, CDR2 SFDVKD. The trim removed 4 bases at V and 2 bases at J, leaving 4 bases unmatched. The CDR3 covers 16 residues. DNA of the CDR3: TGTGCCACCAGTGACCGGGGACAGGGGCCCTACAATGAGCAGTTCTTC. As protein: CATSDRGQGPYNEQFF.

V gene TRBV6-6 combines with J gene TRBJ2-7; a weak D match, TRBD2 (6 bases). Germline lookup yields CDR1 MNHNY and CDR2 SVGAGI (reference sequence). V was trimmed by 6 bases and J by 11 bases, leaving 17 bases between them. There are 12 residues in the CDR3. CDR3 sequence: CASSRLGGSEYV. As DNA, the CDR3 is TGTGCCAGCAGCCGACTTGGGGGGTCGGAGTACGTC.

The chain couples TRBV30 to TRBJ1-5, with D unclear. Trimming stripped 2 bases from V and 0 bases from J, with 14 bases between. The CDR3 is 16 residues long. Germline assignment: CDR1 GTSNPN and CDR2 SVGIG (reference sequence). For the CDR3, the DNA is TGTGCCTGGAGTAATGGCCCCCCTTATAGCAATCAGCCCCAGCATTTT. Protein: CAWSNGPPYSNQPQHF.

The V and J genes are TRBV4-1 and TRBJ2-7; 11 positions match TRBD2. The V and J ends lost 2 bases and 4 bases, in that order; junction bases with no gene match: 7. Germline-derived CDR1 and CDR2 are MGHRA and YSYEKL. This CDR3 has 16 residues. DNA of the CDR3: TGCGCCAGCAGCCAACAACTAGCGGGGGCTGGGTACGAGCAGTACTTC. It encodes CASSQQLAGAGYEQYF.

The chain is built from TRBV15 and TRBJ2-7; D is ambiguous. Germline CDR1 reads LNHNV; CDR2 reads YYDKDF (reference sequence). Deletions cut 1 base from V and 8 bases from J, with 15 bases between. The CDR3 covers 14 residues. Here the CDR3 reads CATSRGSNYPQQYF. As DNA, the CDR3 is TGTGCCACCAGCAGAGGAAGTAATTATCCGCAGCAGTACTTC.

The chain has TRBV6-2 or TRBV6-3 and TRBJ1-5; D is uncertain. V shed 2 bases and J shed 9 bases, with 11 bases lying between them. The CDR3 is made up of 13 amino acids. Germline loops: CDR1 MNHEY, CDR2 SVGEGT. The CDR3 is CASSYVGVGPQHF. The DNA of the CDR3 is TGTGCCAGCAGTTACGTGGGAGTAGGGCCCCAGCATTTT.

This chain joins TRBV24-1 and TRBJ2-1; TRBD2 agrees at 11 bases. Germline V CDR1 and CDR2: KGHDR, SFDVKD. This CDR3 comprises 14 residues. Unmatched junction bases numbered 0, after V lost 3 bases and J lost 6 bases. The DNA of the CDR3 is TGTGCCACCAGTGATGGGACTAGCGGCAATGAGCAGTTCTTC. Amino acids: CATSDGTSGNEQFF.

The rearrangement links TRBV3-1 (or the pseudogene TRBV3-2) to TRBJ2-7, with 8 bases that match TRBD2. V dropped 4 bases and J dropped 3; count of bases not matched to a gene: 8. This CDR3 contains 15 residues. CDR1 is LGHDT, CDR2 YNNKEL, per germline (reference sequence). The CDR3 loop reads CASSPPGLAYYEQYF. The CDR3 coding sequence is TGTGCCAGCAGCCCCCCCGGACTAGCCTACTACGAGCAGTACTTC.

In this sample, this clone turned up once. The rearrangement uses TRBV7-6 and TRBJ2-3; possibly TRBD2 for D (5 bases). CDR1 and CDR2 from the germline V gene are SGHVS and FNYEAQ. The CDR3 has 14 amino acids. Trimming removed 8 bases at V and 2 bases at J, with 14 bases between. The CDR3 protein is CASGRGQNTDTQYF. The CDR3 DNA reads TGTGCCAGCGGCCGAGGGCAGAACACAGATACGCAGTATTTT.

This chain connects TRBV11-2 to TRBJ2-7; 8 nucleotides match TRBD1. The CDR3 consists of 15 residues. V gave up 5 bases and J gave up 5 bases; unmatched junction bases: 11. Germline V gene data show CDR1 as SGHAT and CDR2 as FQNNGV. As DNA, the CDR3 is TGTGCCAGCAGCCTAACAGGGGGATTAGGCCACGAGCAGTACTTC. As protein: CASSLTGGLGHEQYF.

The CDR3 is CATSDLVGDSYNEQFF. CDR3 nucleotide sequence: TGTGCCACCAGTGATTTGGTGGGGGACTCCTACAATGAGCAGTTCTTC. The chain has TRBV24-1 and TRBJ2-1; D assignment may be TRBD1 or TRBD2 (5 bases each). CDR1 and CDR2 from the germline V gene are KGHDR and SFDVKD. V lost 0 bases and J lost 0, with 8 bases in between. The CDR3 runs 16 residues.

V gene TRBV9 combines with J gene TRBJ1-5; a possible D gene is TRBD1 (5 bases). V gave up 1 base and J gave up 5 bases, with 7 bases separating them. CDR1 and CDR2 from the germline V gene are SGDLS and YYNGEE. This CDR3 spans 13 amino acids. The CDR3 sequence: CASSVRGDQPQHF. The CDR3 DNA follows: TGTGCCAGCAGCGTACGGGGCGATCAGCCCCAGCATTTT.

The rearrangement joins TRBV4-1 to TRBJ1-2; D perhaps matches TRBD1 (6 bases). The CDR3 is 14 amino acids. The V gene's germline CDR1 is MGHRA and CDR2 YSYEKL. The V gene lost 0 bases and the J gene lost 8 bases, with 13 bases spanning the gap. The CDR3: CASSQDPGGWGYTF. The CDR3, as DNA: TGCGCCAGCAGCCAAGACCCGGGGGGCTGGGGCTACACCTTC.

The rearrangement uses TRBV7-2 and TRBJ1-1; no firm D call. Germline V gene lookup returns CDR1 SGHTA and CDR2 FQGNSA. This CDR3 contains 14 residues. V dropped 3 bases and J dropped 0 bases, with 8 bases sitting between them. CDR3 protein: CASSFQVMNTEAFF. CDR3 DNA: TGTGCCAGCAGCTTTCAGGTTATGAACACTGAAGCTTTCTTT. The entire variable domain, with the rest obtained from reference TRBV7-2 and TRBJ1-1, is as follows: GAGVSQSPSNKVTEKGKDVELRCDPISGHTALYWYRQSLGQGLEFLIYFQGNSAPDKSGLPSDRFSAERTGGSVSTLTIQRTQQEDSAVYLCASSFQVMNTEAFFGQGTRLTVV.

The chain has TRBV11-2 and TRBJ1-1, with D perhaps matching TRBD1 (5 bases). V was cut by 6 bases and J by 3 bases, with 17 bases left in between. Per germline, CDR1 SGHAT and CDR2 FQNNGV. The CDR3 has 15 amino acids. The CDR3 DNA is TGTGCCAGCAGTATCCTACGGGGGAGATACACTGAAGCTTTCTTT. Translating it yields CASSILRGRYTEAFF.

The chain uses TRBV2 and TRBJ1-4; the match to TRBD1 covers 8 bases. Germline V CDR1 and CDR2: SNHLY, FYNNEI. V lost 6 bases and J lost 8; bases outside the gene matches: 8. The CDR3 is 14 residues long. CDR3 protein: CASRPRGRGEKLFF. For the CDR3, the DNA is TGTGCCAGCAGGCCCAGGGGGCGAGGCGAAAAACTGTTTTTT.

The gene calls are TRBV11-1 and TRBJ1-1, with 7 bases that match TRBD1. After removal of 1 base from V and 1 base from J, the junction contained 0 bases not matched to a gene. Germline V gives CDR1 SGHAT, CDR2 FQDESV (reference sequence). The CDR3 length is 14 residues. CDR3 DNA sequence: TGTGCCAGCAGCTTAGACAGGGGGAACACTGAAGCTTTCTTT. Encoded protein: CASSLDRGNTEAFF.

The chain recombines TRBV5-4 with TRBJ1-5; TRBD1 is a possible D gene (5 bases). There are 14 residues in the CDR3. Germline-derived CDR1 and CDR2 are SGHNT and YYREEE (reference sequence). V was cut by 4 bases and J by 4 bases, with 12 bases left in between. This CDR3 is CASSVGTGNQPQHF. The CDR3 region has the DNA TGTGCCAGCAGCGTCGGGACGGGGAATCAGCCCCAGCATTTT.

The gene calls are TRBV19 and TRBJ2-7; 8 bases map to TRBD1. This CDR3 contains 14 residues. Per the germline V gene, CDR1 is LNHDA and CDR2 is SQIVND (reference sequence). The V segment lost 5 bases and the J segment 3 bases; nucleotides outside the gene matches: 6. CDR3 DNA: TGTGCCAGTAGTTTCAGGGGGCGCAACTACGAGCAGTACTTC. Amino acids: CASSFRGRNYEQYF.

The V gene is TRBV15, the J gene TRBJ1-1; D unclear. Germline V CDR1 and CDR2: LNHNV, YYDKDF (reference sequence). V was clipped by 0 bases and J by 6 bases, with 11 bases between them. The CDR3 length is 14 residues. This CDR3 reads CATSRDLAIPEAFF. Written as DNA, the CDR3 is TGTGCCACCAGCAGAGATCTGGCAATCCCTGAAGCTTTCTTT.

V usage is TRBV4-3 and J usage is TRBJ2-2; a possible D gene is TRBD2 (6 bases). The V end lost 4 bases, the J end lost 1 base, and 13 bases lay between the germline ends. Germline loops: CDR1 LGHNA, CDR2 YSLEER. This CDR3 contains 16 residues. CDR3 protein: CASSPSHGGNTGELFF. As DNA, the CDR3 is TGCGCCAGCAGCCCCTCCCACGGGGGGAACACCGGGGAGCTGTTTTTT.

The table lists this clone with a count of one. The V gene is TRBV6-5, the J gene TRBJ1-1; possibly TRBD1 for D (6 bases). CDR1 is MNHEY and CDR2 is SVGAGI in the germline V gene. The germline V and J ends were trimmed by 2 bases and 10 bases, with 20 bases remaining between them. This CDR3 spans 15 amino acids. CDR3 amino acids: CASSYLRQDVPGAFF. Here the CDR3 DNA reads TGTGCCAGCAGTTACCTCCGACAGGATGTCCCTGGAGCTTTCTTT.

The chain employs TRBV18 and TRBJ1-1; possible D gene TRBD1, 5 bases. The CDR3 length is 12 residues. Germline lookup yields CDR1 KGHSH and CDR2 LQKENI. The germline V and J ends were trimmed by 6 bases and 7 bases, with 12 bases remaining between them. CDR3 residues: CASSGGVGEAFF. The CDR3, as DNA: TGTGCCAGCTCTGGGGGTGTAGGTGAAGCTTTCTTT.

The chain has TRBV25-1 and TRBJ2-4, with a possible D match to TRBD1 (6 bases). V was trimmed by 10 bases and J by 0 bases, leaving 19 bases between them. This CDR3 comprises 16 residues. Per the germline V gene, CDR1 is MGHDK and CDR2 is SYGVNS. The CDR3 coding sequence is TGTGCCAACTCCGGGACAAGCCGACTAGCCAAAAACATTCAGTACTTC. Encoded protein: CANSGTSRLAKNIQYF.

The chain combines TRBV6-5 with TRBJ1-3; perhaps TRBD1 as D (6 bases). CDR1 is MNHEY, CDR2 SVGAGI, per germline. The V and J ends lost 6 bases and 0 bases respectively, with 9 bases between them. The CDR3 contains 14 residues. The CDR3 DNA is TGTGCCAGCAGCAAAGGGGGCTCTGGAAACACCATATATTTT. It encodes CASSKGGSGNTIYF.